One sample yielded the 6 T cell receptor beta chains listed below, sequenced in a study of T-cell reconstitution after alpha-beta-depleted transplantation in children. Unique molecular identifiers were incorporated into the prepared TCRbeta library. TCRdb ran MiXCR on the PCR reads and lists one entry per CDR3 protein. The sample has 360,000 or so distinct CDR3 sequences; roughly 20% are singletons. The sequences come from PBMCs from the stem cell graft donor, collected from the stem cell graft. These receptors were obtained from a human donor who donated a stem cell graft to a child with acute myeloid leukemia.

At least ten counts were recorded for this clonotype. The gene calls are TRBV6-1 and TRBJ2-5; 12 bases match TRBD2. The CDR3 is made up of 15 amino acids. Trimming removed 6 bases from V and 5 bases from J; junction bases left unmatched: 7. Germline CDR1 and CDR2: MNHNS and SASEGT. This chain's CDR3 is CASSSSGRVWETQYF. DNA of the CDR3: TGTGCCAGCAGCTCTAGCGGGAGGGTGTGGGAGACCCAGTACTTC.

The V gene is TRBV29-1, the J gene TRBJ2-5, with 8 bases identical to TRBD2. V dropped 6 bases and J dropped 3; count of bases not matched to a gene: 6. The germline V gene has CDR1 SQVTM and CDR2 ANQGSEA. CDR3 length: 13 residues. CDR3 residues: CSVRGLVKETQYF. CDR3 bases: TGCAGCGTCAGGGGACTAGTGAAAGAGACCCAGTACTTC.

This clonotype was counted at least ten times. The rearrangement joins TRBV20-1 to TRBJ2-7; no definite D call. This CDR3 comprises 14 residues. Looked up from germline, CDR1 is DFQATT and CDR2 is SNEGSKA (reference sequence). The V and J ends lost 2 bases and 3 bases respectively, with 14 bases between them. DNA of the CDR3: TGCAGTGCTAGATCGGAGCTGTTAAGCTACGAGCAGTACTTC. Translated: CSARSELLSYEQYF.

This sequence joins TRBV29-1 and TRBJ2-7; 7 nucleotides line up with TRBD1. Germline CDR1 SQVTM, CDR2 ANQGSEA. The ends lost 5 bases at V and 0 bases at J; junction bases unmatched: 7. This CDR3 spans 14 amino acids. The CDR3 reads CSVCPRGSSYEQYF. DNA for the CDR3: TGCAGCGTTTGCCCCAGGGGGAGCTCCTACGAGCAGTACTTC.

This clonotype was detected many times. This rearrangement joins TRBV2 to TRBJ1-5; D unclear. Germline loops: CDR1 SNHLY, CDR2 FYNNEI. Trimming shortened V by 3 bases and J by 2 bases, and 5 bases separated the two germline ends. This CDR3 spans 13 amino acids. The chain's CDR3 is CASSDTGNQPQHF. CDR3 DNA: TGTGCCAGCAGTGACACGGGCAATCAGCCCCAGCATTTT. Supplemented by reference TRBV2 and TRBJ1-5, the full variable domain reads EPEVTQTPSHQVTQMGQEVILRCVPISNHLYFYWYRQILGQKVEFLVSFYNNEISEKSEIFDDQFSVERPDGSNFTLKIRSTKLEDSAMYFCASSDTGNQPQHFGDGTRLSIL.

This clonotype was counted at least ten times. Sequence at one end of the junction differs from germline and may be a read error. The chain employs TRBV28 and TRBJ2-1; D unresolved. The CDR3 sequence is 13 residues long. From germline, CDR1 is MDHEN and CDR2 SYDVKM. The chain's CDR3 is CTSSVLSYNEQFF. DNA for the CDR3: TGTACCAGCAGCGTCTTATCCTACAATGAGCAGTTCTTC.